These 19 T cell receptor beta chains originate from one sample sequenced in a study of blood T cells in healthy people across ages. A sample-barcoded 5' primer and a J-beta primer mix were used in a second PCR of about 7 to 12 cycles. TCRdb called the 5' RACE reads again in MiXCR, with one record for every CDR3 protein. There are approximately 760,000 distinct CDR3 sequences in the sample; around 25% occur only once, and 9.4% lies in the top ten. This sample also appeared in a second study, on T cells of mothers and their children.

Sample: blood. Receptor source: a boy younger than 18 in good health.

This chain links TRBV7-2 with TRBJ2-1, with 11 bases identical to TRBD2. CDR1 and CDR2 from the germline V gene are SGHTA and FQGNSA. The CDR3 extends over 19 amino acids. V dropped 5 bases and J dropped 7; count of bases not matched to a gene: 19. CDR3 loop: CASSQGTSGRLGVRNEQFF. For the CDR3, the DNA is TGTGCCAGCAGCCAAGGGACTAGCGGACGGCTGGGGGTTAGGAATGAGCAGTTCTTC.

This clonotype was counted a few times. The rearrangement joins TRBV7-9 to TRBJ1-5; no clear D. There are 12 residues in the CDR3. V lost 6 bases and J 7 bases, leaving 10 bases between the germline ends. Germline assignment: CDR1 SEHNR and CDR2 FQNEAQ (reference sequence). The CDR3 DNA sequence: TGTGCCAGCAGTTCTCCAGGCCAGCCCCAGCATTTT. This encodes CASSSPGQPQHF.

The sample holds a few counts of this clonotype. V is TRBV7-9 and J is TRBJ1-2; maybe TRBD1 (6 bases). The V gene lost 5 bases and the J gene lost 4 bases, with 20 bases spanning the gap. Germline V CDR1 and CDR2: SEHNR, FQNEAQ (reference sequence). This CDR3 is 16 amino acids long. CDR3 sequence: CASSRNPAAGAYGYTF. CDR3 nucleotides: TGTGCCAGCAGCCGCAACCCGGCGGCGGGGGCCTATGGCTACACCTTC.

There are a few counts of this clonotype. The J gene is TRBJ1-1, the V gene TRBV6-1, with D unclear. Germline lookup yields CDR1 MNHNS and CDR2 SASEGT. This CDR3 has 12 residues. V gave up 6 bases and J gave up 4 bases, with 9 bases separating them. CDR3 sequence reads: CASSVSSTEAFF. CDR3 DNA sequence: TGTGCCAGCAGCGTCAGTTCCACTGAAGCTTTCTTT.

The chain recombines TRBV24-1 with TRBJ1-5; D uncertain. The CDR3 covers 15 residues. The V and J ends lost 1 base and 5 bases respectively, with 11 bases between them. The germline gives CDR1 KGHDR, CDR2 SFDVKD. CDR3: CATSDFWIRYQPQHF. The CDR3, as DNA: TGTGCCACCAGTGATTTTTGGATTAGATATCAGCCCCAGCATTTT.

The V call is TRBV6-2 or TRBV6-3, the J call TRBJ2-2, with D unclear. Germline-derived CDR1 and CDR2 are MNHEY and SVGEGT. V lost 2 bases, J lost 4 bases, and 5 bases lay in between. This CDR3 has 13 amino acids. The CDR3 DNA reads as TGTGCCAGCAGTTACAGGAGCACCGGGGAGCTGTTTTTT. It encodes CASSYRSTGELFF.

This clonotype was observed a single time. The gene calls are TRBV7-2 and TRBJ2-7; TRBD2 agrees at 8 bases. The J call may be mistaken, given a closer DNA end match to TRBJ2-5. Germline V gene data show CDR1 as SGHTA and CDR2 as FQGNSA. The CDR3 consists of 16 residues. The CDR3 region has the DNA TGTGCCAGCAGCTTAGGCGGGGGGAAGTCTCAGGAGACCCAGTACTTC. Amino acid sequence: CASSLGGGKSQETQYF.

The chain carries TRBV25-1 and TRBJ2-1; 15 nucleotides align to TRBD2. The end of the DNA aligns better with TRBJ2-7, so the J call may be wrong. The V gene's germline CDR1 is MGHDK and CDR2 SYGVNS. The CDR3 is made up of 16 amino acids. Here the CDR3 DNA reads TGTGCCAGCAGTGAGGGGACTAGCGGGAGGATCCACGAGCAGTACTTC. Translation: CASSEGTSGRIHEQYF.

This clonotype turned up a few times. This chain uses TRBV15 with TRBJ1-3; D is unclear. CDR1 and CDR2 (germline): LNHNV, YYDKDF (reference sequence). Trimming shortened V by 0 bases and J by 2 bases, and 17 bases separated the two germline ends. The CDR3 consists of 18 residues. DNA of the CDR3: TGTGCCACCAGCAGAGATCGGGCTGGGGTGGTGGCTGGAAACACCATATATTTT. It specifies CATSRDRAGVVAGNTIYF.

The V gene is TRBV14, the J gene TRBJ2-7, with TRBD1 matching 10 bases. Germline lookup yields CDR1 SGHDN and CDR2 FVKESK. The CDR3 consists of 15 residues. Unmatched junction bases numbered 9, after V lost 5 bases and J lost 5 bases. CDR3 region: CASSFRDRGFDEQYF. Written as DNA, the CDR3 is TGTGCCAGCAGCTTCCGGGACAGGGGTTTCGACGAGCAGTACTTC.

This clonotype was counted a few times. The rearrangement uses TRBV6-6 and TRBJ2-1, with a weak D call TRBD2 (5 bases). CDR1 MNHNY and CDR2 SVGAGI come from the germline V gene (reference sequence). Trimming pared 8 bases from V and 4 bases from J, leaving 18 bases between. The CDR3 has 15 amino acids. Written as DNA, the CDR3 is TGTGCCAGCCAAACTAGGATCATACCATACAATGAGCAGTTCTTC. It yields the protein CASQTRIIPYNEQFF.

There are a few counts of this clonotype. The rearrangement uses TRBV21-1 and TRBJ1-2. TRBV21-1 is recorded as a pseudogene. The CDR3 is 14 amino acids. The CDR3 loop reads CASSKVSGHYGYTF. DNA of the CDR3: TGTGCCAGCAGCAAAGTTTCCGGCCACTATGGCTACACCTTC.

This clonotype was seen a few times. The chain employs TRBV29-1 and TRBJ2-1; 9 nucleotides match TRBD2. V lost 1 base, J lost 8 bases, and 3 bases stayed unmatched. The CDR3 sequence is 13 residues long. Germline V CDR1 and CDR2: SQVTM, ANQGSEA. CDR3 loop: CSVEGREGDEQFF. CDR3 bases: TGCAGCGTTGAAGGGCGGGAGGGCGATGAGCAGTTCTTC.

CDR3 sequence (DNA): TGTGCCACCAGCAGAGATCCCGGGGGGGCGGCGAATGAGCAGTTCTTC. It translates to CATSRDPGGAANEQFF. This chain links TRBV15 with TRBJ2-1, with TRBD2 matching over 8 bases. The V gene end was trimmed by 0 bases and the J gene end by 7 bases; junction bases not matched to a gene: 8. The germline V gene encodes CDR1 LNHNV and CDR2 YYDKDF (reference sequence). This CDR3 has 16 amino acids.

V is TRBV7-2 and J is TRBJ1-1, with unresolved D. This CDR3 region has 14 residues. The V and J ends lost 7 bases and 0 bases respectively, with 12 bases between them. Germline V gene sequence: CDR1 SGHTA, CDR2 FQGNSA. The CDR3 loop is CASTDTTMNTEAFF. The CDR3 DNA follows: TGTGCCAGCACCGATACTACAATGAACACTGAAGCTTTCTTT. Full variable domain (outside the CDR3, taken from reference TRBV7-2 and TRBJ1-1): GAGVSQSPSNKVTEKGKDVELRCDPISGHTALYWYRQSLGQGLEFLIYFQGNSAPDKSGLPSDRFSAERTGGSVSTLTIQRTQQEDSAVYLCASTDTTMNTEAFFGQGTRLTVV.

Regarding this clonotype: Mismatch with germline at one junction end may stem from a read error. CDR3 sequence reads: CASSAGTGVYSEQFF. Here the CDR3 DNA reads TGTGCCAGCAGCGCCGGGACAGGGGTGTACAGTGAGCAGTTCTTC. The rearrangement uses TRBV9 and TRBJ2-1, with TRBD1 matching over 10 bases. Germline CDR1 is SGDLS and CDR2 is YYNGEE. The CDR3 contains 15 residues.

This chain connects TRBV24-1 to TRBJ2-5, with 12 bases aligning to TRBD2. The J call may be incorrect, as the DNA end agrees better with TRBJ2-1. This CDR3 contains 16 residues. Germline CDR1 reads KGHDR; CDR2 reads SFDVKD. In nucleotides, the CDR3 is TGTGCCACCAGTGATTTGGGGACTAGCGGGTACTATGAGCAGTTCTTC. Translation gives CATSDLGTSGYYEQFF.

The chain is built from TRBV3-1 and TRBJ2-5; no clear D gene. CDR1 and CDR2 from the germline V gene are LGHDT and YNNKEL (reference sequence). V shed 4 bases and J shed 6 bases, with 12 bases lying between them. The CDR3 sequence is 13 residues long. The CDR3 loop reads CASSPLAIQTQYF. The DNA for the CDR3 is TGTGCCAGCAGCCCGCTGGCAATCCAGACCCAGTACTTC.

The chain combines TRBV20-1 with TRBJ2-7; TRBD1 or TRBD2 may be the D gene (5 bases each). Germline-derived CDR1 and CDR2 are DFQATT and SNEGSKA (reference sequence). The germline V and J ends were trimmed by 4 bases and 7 bases, with 17 bases remaining between them. The CDR3 extends over 13 amino acids. For the CDR3, the DNA is TGCAGTGCTACCTACGGGACCTCGGGGGAGCAGTACTTC. It encodes CSATYGTSGEQYF.